This T cell receptor (beta chain) derives from a study of blood T cell repertoires in COVID-19. The wider study: Acute and convalescent COVID-19 specimens originated in the United States, Italy and Spain. In each case, the material was cDNA or gDNA derived from T cells, B-cell-depleted T cells, or PBMCs.

Authors' methods: Amplification from reference gene primers served as the basis for estimated nucleated cell counts. Libraries were prepared by immunoSEQ multiplex PCR; TCRdb keeps only in-frame clonotypes and omits some of them. V and J calls and clone size follow that table, whereas D and trimming were derived from the DNA. Here the sample spans fewer than 150,000 clones, approximately 80% being singletons. The sequence was collected from a woman aged 35 to 49 with acute or convalescent COVID-19. Sequenced material: peripheral blood.

CDR3 DNA: TGTGCCAGTACCCACAGGGGGCTCCGCACAGATACGCAGTATTTT. This translates into CASTHRGLRTDTQYF. This rearrangement joins TRBV19 to TRBJ2-3; 9 bases are shared with TRBD1. CDR3 length: 15 amino acids. The germline CDR1 and CDR2 sequences are LNHDA and SQIVND (reference sequence). The V and J ends lost 7 bases and 1 base, in that order; junction bases with no gene match: 6.